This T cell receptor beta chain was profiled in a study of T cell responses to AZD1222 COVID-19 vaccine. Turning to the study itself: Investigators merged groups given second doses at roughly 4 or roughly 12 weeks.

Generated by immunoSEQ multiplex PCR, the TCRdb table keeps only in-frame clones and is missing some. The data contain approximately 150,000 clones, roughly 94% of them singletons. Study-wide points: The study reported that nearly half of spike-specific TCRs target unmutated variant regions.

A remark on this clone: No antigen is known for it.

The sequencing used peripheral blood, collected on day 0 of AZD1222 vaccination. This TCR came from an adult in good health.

The CDR3 region has the DNA TGCAGTGCCCCCACCTCCGGAGAGCAGTTCTTC. Its protein is CSAPTSGEQFF. The chain combines TRBV20-1 with TRBJ2-1; D gene uncertain. There are 11 residues in the CDR3. CDR1 and CDR2 from the germline V gene are DFQATT and SNEGSKA (reference sequence). V was cut by 6 bases and J by 10 bases, with 13 bases left in between.